This record looks at one TCR beta chain sequence and its context. This sample stems from a study of T cell responses to AZD1222 COVID-19 vaccine. V gave up 3 bases and J gave up 5 bases; unmatched junction bases: 6. The CDR3 totals 14 residues. CDR1 is DFQATT, CDR2 SNEGSKA, per germline (reference sequence). The assay was immunoSEQ multiplex PCR, and TCRdb's table has in-frame clones only and misses some. The table lists roughly 70,000 clones, roughly nine tenths of them singletons. Source: peripheral blood, taken 28 days after the second AZD1222 dose. V usage is TRBV20-1 and J usage is TRBJ2-1; TRBD1 matches 8 bases. This sequence was found in an adult who received the AZD1222 COVID-19 vaccine. CDR3 loop: CSASRGTGHNEQFF. CDR3 in DNA: TGCAGTGCTAGTAGGGGGACAGGCCACAATGAGCAGTTCTTC.